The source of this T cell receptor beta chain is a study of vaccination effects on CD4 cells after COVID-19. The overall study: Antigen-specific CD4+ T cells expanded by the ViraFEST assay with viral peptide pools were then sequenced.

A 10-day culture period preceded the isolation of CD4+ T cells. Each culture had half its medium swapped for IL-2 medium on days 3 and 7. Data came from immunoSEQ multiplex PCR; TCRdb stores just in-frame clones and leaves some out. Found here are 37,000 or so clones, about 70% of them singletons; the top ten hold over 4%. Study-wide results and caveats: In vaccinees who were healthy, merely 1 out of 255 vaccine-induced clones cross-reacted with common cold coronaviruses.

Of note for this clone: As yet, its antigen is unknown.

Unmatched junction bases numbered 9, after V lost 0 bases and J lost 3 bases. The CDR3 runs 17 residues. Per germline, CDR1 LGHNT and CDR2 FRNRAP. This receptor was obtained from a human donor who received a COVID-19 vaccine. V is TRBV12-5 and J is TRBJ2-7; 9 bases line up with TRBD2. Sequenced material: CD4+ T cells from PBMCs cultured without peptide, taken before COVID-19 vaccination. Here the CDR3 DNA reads TGTGCTAGTGGTTTGGTAACCGGGCGGGAGGGAAACTACGAGCAGTACTTC. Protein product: CASGLVTGREGNYEQYF.